A single TCR beta chain is shown here with its context. This sequence may be a read error, since a much larger clone differs from it by one base. This sample stems from a study of CD8+ T cells in alopecia areata. Study as a whole: Treatment comprised oral tofacitinib, 5 to 10 mg twice daily, in treated patients.

Indicated treatment: oral pan-JAK inhibitor, 5-10 mg twice daily. The ends were cut back, 7 bases at V and 0 bases at J, with 4 bases in the middle. Germline-derived CDR1 and CDR2 are MGHDK and SYGVNS. There are 13 residues in the CDR3. Extracted from the samples, RNA was reverse transcribed into cDNA to serve as the sequencing template. The repertoire was sequenced with immunoSEQ multiplex PCR; TCRdb's copy has only in-frame clones and lacks some. The sample includes hundreds of thousands of clones, 60% seen only once; the top ten take 0.93%. V and J are TRBV25-1 and TRBJ1-6; D not resolved. The sequence was collected from a human donor with alopecia areata. The starting material was CD4+ T cells sorted from blood, obtained around week 53, from a patient treated with tofacitinib. The CDR3 sequence is CASTSSYNSPLHF. CDR3 bases: TGTGCCAGCACAAGCTCCTATAATTCACCCCTCCACTTT.